This TCR beta chain was recorded in a study of beta chain features in type 1 diabetes. The V segment lost 1 base and the J segment 4 bases; nucleotides outside the gene matches: 7. The germline gives CDR1 SGHTA, CDR2 FQGNSA. CDR3 length equals 15 residues. Expressed TCRB transcripts were sequenced after all isolated RNA was converted to cDNA. The assay was immunoSEQ multiplex PCR, and TCRdb's table has in-frame clones only and misses some. Among about 360,000 clones listed, 10% to 15% were seen once. Sequencing used naive CD4+ T cells from blood. V is TRBV7-2 and J is TRBJ2-7; 7 bases line up with TRBD1. This sequence originates from a young man in good health. The CDR3 bases are TGTGCCAGCAGCTTAGGACGGGACAGAGCATACGAGCAGTACTTC. Its protein is CASSLGRDRAYEQYF.